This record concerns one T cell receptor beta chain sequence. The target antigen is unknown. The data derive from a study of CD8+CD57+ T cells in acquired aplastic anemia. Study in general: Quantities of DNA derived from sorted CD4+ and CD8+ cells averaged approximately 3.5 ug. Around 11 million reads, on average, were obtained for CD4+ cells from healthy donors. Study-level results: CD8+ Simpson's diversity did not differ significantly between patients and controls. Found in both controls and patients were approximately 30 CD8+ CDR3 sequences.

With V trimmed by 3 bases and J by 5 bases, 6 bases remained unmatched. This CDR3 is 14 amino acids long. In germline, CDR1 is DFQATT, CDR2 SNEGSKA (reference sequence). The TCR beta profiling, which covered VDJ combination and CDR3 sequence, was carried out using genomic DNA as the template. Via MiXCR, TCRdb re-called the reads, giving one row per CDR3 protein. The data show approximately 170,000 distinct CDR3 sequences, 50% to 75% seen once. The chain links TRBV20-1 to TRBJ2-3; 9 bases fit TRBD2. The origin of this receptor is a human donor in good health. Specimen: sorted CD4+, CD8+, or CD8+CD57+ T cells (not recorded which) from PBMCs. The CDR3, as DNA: TGCAGTGCTAGCTCTAGCGGGGCGAAAGATACGCAGTATTTT. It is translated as CSASSSGAKDTQYF.